This T cell receptor beta chain is drawn from a study of T cell repertoires in cytomegalovirus infection (dated by TCRdb to the late 2010s). For the study in its entirety: Donor HLA type was relevant to the analysis, because carriage of CMV infection together with the matching HLA type was indicated by public TCR beta signatures.

The CDR3 spans 15 residues, from the cysteine through the phenylalanine. Only CDR3 DNA is held: 45 bases, read in frame from base 1. The germline V gene supplies CDR1 MDHEN and CDR2 SYDVKM. V and J lose 7 bases and 0 bases, and a span of 16 bases separates them. The sample was run on an Illumina HiSeq 1500. Using fastp at Q25 and MiXCR, TCRdb reprocessed the public reads and kept productive beta chains. Each entry is one CDR3 protein sequence, shown with its most common DNA and genes. This sample is represented by 290,000 or so distinct CDR3 sequences; 25% of them were singletons. The top ten clones comprise about 15% of the sample. About this clonotype itself: No cognate antigen has been identified for it. Per-base quality was not reported, and no clone a single base away is much larger than it.

Overall study outcomes, separate from this receptor: In both this cohort and an independent cohort of a few hundred donors, the cumulative frequency of public TCR beta family members distinguished carriers of CMV infection plus the relevant HLA type. The ex vivo response was dominated by HLA-C-restricted CMV-specific TCR beta clonotypes, which also provided the single most frequent clonotype in two of eight donors.

The source of this sequence is a human donor in good health (CMV status not recorded). Some clones in this sample may be carry-over from other donors' samples. The chain is assembled from TRBV28 and TRBJ2-7; the D element might be TRBD1 or TRBD2, as each aligns at 5 bases. The source material was PBMCs. The DNA sequence follows: TGTGCCAGCACCGAGAGGGGAGATCCCTCCTACGAGCAGTACTTC. It specifies CASTERGDPSYEQYF.